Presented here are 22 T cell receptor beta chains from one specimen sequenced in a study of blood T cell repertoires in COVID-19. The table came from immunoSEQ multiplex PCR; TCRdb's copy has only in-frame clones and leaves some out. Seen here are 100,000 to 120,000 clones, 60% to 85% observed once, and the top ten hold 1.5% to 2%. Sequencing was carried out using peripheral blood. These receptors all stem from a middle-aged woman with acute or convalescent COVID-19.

The CDR3 is CASSLDPPGVYNEQFF. For the CDR3, the DNA is TGCGCCAGCAGCCTGGACCCCCCAGGGGTCTACAATGAGCAGTTCTTC. V and J are TRBV5-1 and TRBJ2-1; maybe TRBD1 (6 bases). Germline CDR1 is SGHRS and CDR2 is YFSETQ. V lost 4 bases and J 3 bases, leaving 17 bases between the germline ends. The CDR3 has 16 residues.

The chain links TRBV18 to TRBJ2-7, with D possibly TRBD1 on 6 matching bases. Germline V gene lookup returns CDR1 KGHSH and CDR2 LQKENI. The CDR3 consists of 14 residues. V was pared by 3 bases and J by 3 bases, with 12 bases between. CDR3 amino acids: CASSPYGQSYEQYF. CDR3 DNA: TGTGCCAGCTCACCTTACGGACAGAGCTACGAGCAGTACTTC. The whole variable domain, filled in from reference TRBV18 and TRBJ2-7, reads NAGVMQNPRHLVRRRGQEARLRCSPMKGHSHVYWYRQLPEEGLKFMVYLQKENIIDESGMPKERFSAEFPKEGPSILRIQQVVRGDSAAYFCASSPYGQSYEQYFGPGTRLTVT.

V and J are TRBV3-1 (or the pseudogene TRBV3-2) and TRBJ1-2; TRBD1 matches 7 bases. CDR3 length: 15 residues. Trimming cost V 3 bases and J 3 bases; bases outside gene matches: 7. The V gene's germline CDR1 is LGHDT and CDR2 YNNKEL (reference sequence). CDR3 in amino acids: CASSQTGQEYYGYTF. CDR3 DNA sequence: TGTGCCAGCAGCCAGACCGGACAGGAGTACTATGGCTACACCTTC.

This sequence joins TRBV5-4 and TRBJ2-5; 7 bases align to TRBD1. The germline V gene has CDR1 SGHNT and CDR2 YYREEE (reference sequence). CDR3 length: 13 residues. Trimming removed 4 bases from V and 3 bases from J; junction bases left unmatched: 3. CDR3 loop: CASSHRGEETQYF. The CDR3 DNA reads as TGTGCCAGCAGCCACAGGGGAGAAGAGACCCAGTACTTC.

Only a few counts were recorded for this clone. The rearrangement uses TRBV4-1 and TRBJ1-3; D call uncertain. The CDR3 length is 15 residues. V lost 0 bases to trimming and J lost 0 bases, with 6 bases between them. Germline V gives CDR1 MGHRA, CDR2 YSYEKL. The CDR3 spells CASSQEGNSGNTIYF. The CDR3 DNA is TGCGCCAGCAGCCAAGAGGGCAACTCTGGAAACACCATATATTTT.

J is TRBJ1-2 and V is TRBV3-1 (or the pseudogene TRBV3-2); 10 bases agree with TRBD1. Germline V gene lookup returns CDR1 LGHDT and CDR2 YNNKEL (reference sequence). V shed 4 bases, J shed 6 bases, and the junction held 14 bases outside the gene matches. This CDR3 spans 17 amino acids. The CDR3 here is CASSRPRDRGAVHGYTF. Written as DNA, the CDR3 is TGTGCCAGCAGCCGACCCCGGGACAGGGGCGCAGTACATGGCTACACCTTC.

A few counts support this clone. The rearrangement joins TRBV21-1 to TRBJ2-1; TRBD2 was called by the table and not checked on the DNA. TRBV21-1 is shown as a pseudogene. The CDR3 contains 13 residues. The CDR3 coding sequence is TGTGCCAGCAAACCCCGGGGAGGCAATGAGCAGTTCTTC. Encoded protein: CASKPRGGNEQFF.

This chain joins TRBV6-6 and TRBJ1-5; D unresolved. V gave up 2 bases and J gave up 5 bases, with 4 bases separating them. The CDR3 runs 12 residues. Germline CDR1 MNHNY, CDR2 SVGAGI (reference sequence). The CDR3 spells CASSYVDQPQHF. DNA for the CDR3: TGTGCCAGCAGTTACGTCGATCAGCCCCAGCATTTT.

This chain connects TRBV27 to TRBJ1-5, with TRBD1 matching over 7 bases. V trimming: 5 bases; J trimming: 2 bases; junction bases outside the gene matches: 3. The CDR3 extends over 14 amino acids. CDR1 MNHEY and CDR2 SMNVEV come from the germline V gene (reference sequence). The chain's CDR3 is CASSPDRGNQPQHF. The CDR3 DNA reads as TGTGCCAGCAGTCCTGACAGGGGCAATCAGCCCCAGCATTTT.

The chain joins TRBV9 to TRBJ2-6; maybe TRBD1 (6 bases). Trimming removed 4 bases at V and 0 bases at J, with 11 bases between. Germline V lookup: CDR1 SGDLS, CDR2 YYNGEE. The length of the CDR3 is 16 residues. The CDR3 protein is CASSPRDTSGANVLTF. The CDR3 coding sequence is TGTGCCAGCAGCCCCCGGGACACCTCTGGGGCCAACGTCCTGACTTTC.

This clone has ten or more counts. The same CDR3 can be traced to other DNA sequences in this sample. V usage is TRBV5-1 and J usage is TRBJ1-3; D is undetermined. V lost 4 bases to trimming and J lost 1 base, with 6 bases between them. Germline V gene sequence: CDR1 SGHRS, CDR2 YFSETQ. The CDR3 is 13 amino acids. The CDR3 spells CASSPSSGNTIYF. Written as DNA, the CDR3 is TGCGCCAGCAGCCCCAGTTCTGGAAACACCATATATTTT.

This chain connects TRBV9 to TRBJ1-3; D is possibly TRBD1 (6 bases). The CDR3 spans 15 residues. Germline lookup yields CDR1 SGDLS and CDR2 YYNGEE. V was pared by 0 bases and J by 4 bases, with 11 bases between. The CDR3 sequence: CASSVETGLGNTIYF. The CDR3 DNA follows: TGTGCCAGCAGCGTAGAAACAGGGTTGGGAAACACCATATATTTT.

Here the CDR3 DNA reads TGTGCCAGCAGTCCCCAGACAGGGGCTCAGCCCCAGCATTTT. Translating gives CASSPQTGAQPQHF. The rearrangement uses TRBV3-1 (or the pseudogene TRBV3-2) and TRBJ1-5; TRBD1 matches at 8 bases. The V gene's germline CDR1 is LGHDT and CDR2 YNNKEL (reference sequence). The CDR3 has 14 residues. Trimming at V came to 6 bases and at J to 6 bases, leaving 7 bases not matched to a gene.

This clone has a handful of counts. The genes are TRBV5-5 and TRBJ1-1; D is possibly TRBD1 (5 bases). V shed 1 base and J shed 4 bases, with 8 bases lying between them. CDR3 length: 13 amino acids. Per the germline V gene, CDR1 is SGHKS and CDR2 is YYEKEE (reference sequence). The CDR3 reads CASSLIDSTEAFF. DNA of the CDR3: TGTGCCAGCAGCTTGATTGACAGCACTGAAGCTTTCTTT. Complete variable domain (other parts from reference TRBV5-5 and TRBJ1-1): DAGVTQSPTHLIKTRGQQVTLRCSPISGHKSVSWYQQVLGQGPQFIFQYYEKEERGRGNFPDRFSARQFPNYSSELNVNALLLGDSALYLCASSLIDSTEAFFGQGTRLTVV.

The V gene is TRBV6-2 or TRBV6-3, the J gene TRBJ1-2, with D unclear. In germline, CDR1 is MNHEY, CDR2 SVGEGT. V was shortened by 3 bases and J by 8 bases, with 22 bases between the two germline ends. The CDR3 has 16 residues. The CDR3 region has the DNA TGTGCCAGCAGTTATACCCCCAGCGGCGGGAAGAGGGGCTACACCTTC. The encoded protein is CASSYTPSGGKRGYTF.

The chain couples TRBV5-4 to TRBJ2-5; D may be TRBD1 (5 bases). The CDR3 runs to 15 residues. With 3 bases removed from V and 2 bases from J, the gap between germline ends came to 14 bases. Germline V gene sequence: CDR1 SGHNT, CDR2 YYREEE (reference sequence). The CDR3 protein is CASSSKTGTQETQYF. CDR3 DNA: TGTGCCAGCAGCTCCAAAACAGGCACACAAGAGACCCAGTACTTC.

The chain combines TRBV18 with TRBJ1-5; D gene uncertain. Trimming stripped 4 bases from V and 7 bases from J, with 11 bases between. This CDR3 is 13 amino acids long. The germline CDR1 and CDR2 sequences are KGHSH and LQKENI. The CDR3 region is CASSRQTEQPQHF. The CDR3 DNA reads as TGTGCCAGCTCACGTCAGACGGAGCAGCCCCAGCATTTT.

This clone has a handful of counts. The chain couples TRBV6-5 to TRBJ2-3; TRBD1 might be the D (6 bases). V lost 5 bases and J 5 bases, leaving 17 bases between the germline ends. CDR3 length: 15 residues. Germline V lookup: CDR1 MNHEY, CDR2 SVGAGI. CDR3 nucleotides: TGTGCCAGCAGTCCCGGCTGGGGGCAGATAGATACGCAGTATTTT. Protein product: CASSPGWGQIDTQYF.

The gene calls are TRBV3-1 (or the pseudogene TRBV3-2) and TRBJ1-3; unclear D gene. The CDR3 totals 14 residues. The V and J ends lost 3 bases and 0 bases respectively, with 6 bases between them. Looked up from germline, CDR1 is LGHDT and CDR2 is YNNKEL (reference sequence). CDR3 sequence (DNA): TGTGCCAGCAGCCAGATGAGCTCTGGAAACACCATATATTTT. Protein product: CASSQMSSGNTIYF.

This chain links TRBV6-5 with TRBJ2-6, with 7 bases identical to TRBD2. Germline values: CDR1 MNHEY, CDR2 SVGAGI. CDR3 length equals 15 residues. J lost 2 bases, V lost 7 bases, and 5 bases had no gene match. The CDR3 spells CASTTGGAGANVLTF. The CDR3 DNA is TGTGCCAGCACCACTGGGGGGGCTGGGGCCAACGTCCTGACTTTC.

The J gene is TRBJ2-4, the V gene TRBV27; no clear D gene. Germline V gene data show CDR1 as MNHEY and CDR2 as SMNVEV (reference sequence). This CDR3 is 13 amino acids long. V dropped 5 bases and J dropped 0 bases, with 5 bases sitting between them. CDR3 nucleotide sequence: TGTGCCAGCAGTCCAATAGCCAAAAACATTCAGTACTTC. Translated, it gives CASSPIAKNIQYF.

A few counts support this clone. In DNA, the CDR3 is TGTGCCAGCAGCTCCACATCCTCCGGAAACACCATATATTTT. It translates to CASSSTSSGNTIYF. The chain links TRBV7-9 to TRBJ1-3; unclear D gene. CDR1 is SEHNR and CDR2 is FQNEAQ in the germline V gene (reference sequence). V lost 4 bases, J lost 4 bases, and 11 bases lay in between. This CDR3 is 14 amino acids long.